Listed below are T cell receptor beta chains from one sample, sequenced in a study of cytomegalovirus exposure and HLA in healthy donors. Only in-frame clones appear in the TCRdb table, and some are missing; sequencing was by immunoSEQ multiplex PCR. The table includes around 150,000 clones, about four fifths detected once. Sequencing used PBMCs. These receptors came from a male donor in good health and CMV-seronegative. Each CDR3 is given with its conserved first and last residue. The D gene is left open where the match is weak. Size is stated for part of the rows, as once, few or many counts, or as a class when the clone is expanded.

v_call	d_call	clone_size	j_call	cdr3_nt	cdr3_aa
TRBV5-3	.	.	TRBJ1-5	TGTGCCAGAAGCTTGGCCAGGGACTTTACTACCAATCAGCCCCAGCATTTT	CARSLARDFTTNQPQHF
TRBV5-6	.	.	TRBJ2-1	TGTGCCAGCACCATGGGGGGCAGGGGGGCGAATGAGCAGTTCTTC	CASTMGGRGANEQFF
TRBV30	.	.	TRBJ2-3	TGTGCCTGGGCTCGGGACACCACCACAGATACGCAGTATTTT	CAWARDTTTDTQYF
TRBV7-6	TRBD2	once	TRBJ2-7	TGTGCCAGCAGCTTACCGGGGGGGAACGAGCAGTACTTC	CASSLPGGNEQYF
TRBV7-2	.	.	TRBJ1-1	TGTGCCAGCAGCTTATTAGGGGGGGACTACACTGAAGCTTTCTTT	CASSLLGGDYTEAFF
TRBV19	TRBD1	.	TRBJ1-2	TGTGCCAGTTCCGGGACAGGGTTCTATGGCTACACCTTC	CASSGTGFYGYTF
TRBV4-2	TRBD1	once	TRBJ2-1	TGTGCCAGCAGTCCGCGACAGGGTGAGCAGTTCTTC	CASSPRQGEQFF
TRBV5-1	.	.	TRBJ1-2	TGCGCCAGCAGCCCGGCGGTGGTACCGAACCCAGTCTATGGCTACACCTTC	CASSPAVVPNPVYGYTF
TRBV5-1	.	.	TRBJ2-7	TGCGCCAGCAGCTCAGGGTACGAGCAGTACTTC	CASSSGYEQYF
TRBV5-8	TRBD1	.	TRBJ2-1	TGTGCCAGCAGCCAAGGACAGGGGGGCACCTACAATGAGCAGTTCTTC	CASSQGQGGTYNEQFF
TRBV13	.	.	TRBJ1-4	TGTGCCAGCAGCTTACAGGGAGGTGAAAAACTGCTTTTT	CASSLQGGEKLLF
TRBV4-3	.	few	TRBJ1-2	TGCGCCAGCAGCCAAGAACAGGAGAACTATGGCTACACCTTC	CASSQEQENYGYTF
TRBV9	.	.	TRBJ1-2	TGTGCCAGCAGTGATACAGCCCTTAACTATGGCTACACCTTC	CASSDTALNYGYTF
TRBV30	TRBD1	.	TRBJ2-7	TGTGCCTGGAGTGGGGGACAGGGGGCAGCGCGGGGGCCCTACGAGCAGTACTTC	CAWSGGQGAARGPYEQYF
TRBV6-1	TRBD1	.	TRBJ1-6	TGTGCCAGCAGTGATGGACAGGGCTATAATTCACCCCTCCACTTT	CASSDGQGYNSPLHF
TRBV9	.	.	TRBJ2-3	TGTGCCAGCAGCGTAGGACAGAGCACAGATACGCAGTATTTT	CASSVGQSTDTQYF
TRBV6-5	TRBD2	.	TRBJ2-7	TGTGCCAGCAGTACAGCGGGGGCCCCCACCTACGAGCAGTACTTC	CASSTAGAPTYEQYF
TRBV5-1	TRBD1	.	TRBJ1-2	TGCGCCAGCAGCTTGGATCCGGACAGGCTGAACGCTAACTATGGCTACACCTTC	CASSLDPDRLNANYGYTF
TRBV19	.	.	TRBJ1-5	TGTGCCAGTACCGACAGGCTCAATCAGCCCCAGCATTTT	CASTDRLNQPQHF
TRBV25-1	TRBD1	.	TRBJ2-2	TGTGCCAGCAGTCCCCAGACAGGGTACGGGGAGCTGTTTTTT	CASSPQTGYGELFF
TRBV7-8	.	.	TRBJ2-5	TGTGCCAGCAGCTTACCTTCCGACAAGGAGACCCAGTACTTC	CASSLPSDKETQYF
TRBV6-4	TRBD1	.	TRBJ1-1	TGTGCCAGCAGTGACTTGGTCCAGGGGGCATTGGAGAACACTGAAGCTTTCTTT	CASSDLVQGALENTEAFF
TRBV30	.	.	TRBJ1-4	TGTGCCTGTGAGGGTTGGGCAACTAATGAAAAACTGTTTTTT	CACEGWATNEKLFF
TRBV15	.	.	TRBJ1-1	TGTGCCACCAGCAGAGGAGGCACTGAAGCTTTCTTT	CATSRGGTEAFF
TRBV6-6	TRBD1	.	TRBJ2-7	TGTGCCAGCAGCCCGGGACAGGGGATCTACGAGCAGTACTTC	CASSPGQGIYEQYF
TRBV18	.	.	TRBJ1-1	TGTGCCAGCTCACCACGGCAGGGTTCTCTGAGCACTGAAGCTTTCTTT	CASSPRQGSLSTEAFF
TRBV6-1	TRBD1	.	TRBJ1-2	TGTGCCAGCAGGATAGGACAGGCCACCGGCTACACCTTC	CASRIGQATGYTF
TRBV9	.	.	TRBJ2-7	TGTGCCAGCAGCCCTACGGACTCGAGCTCCTACGAGCAGTACTTC	CASSPTDSSSYEQYF
TRBV2	.	once	TRBJ1-2	TGTGCCAGCGCAGGGGACGGTGGCTACACCTTC	CASAGDGGYTF
TRBV5-5	TRBD1	.	TRBJ1-2	TGTGCCAGCAGCTTGGTGGTTTCCCAGGGGGCGAGCGCTAACTATGGCTACACCTTC	CASSLVVSQGASANYGYTF
TRBV19	.	.	TRBJ1-2	TGTGCCAGTAGCCCGGGCGGGGGGGCGCGGGGCTACACCTTC	CASSPGGGARGYTF
TRBV10-1	.	.	TRBJ2-7	TGCGCCAGCAGACTTGGGACACACTACGAGCAGTACTTC	CASRLGTHYEQYF
TRBV9	.	.	TRBJ1-6	TGTGCCAGCAGCGCCCAGACAGCCAAATATAATTCACCCCTCCACTTT	CASSAQTAKYNSPLHF
TRBV4-3	TRBD1	.	TRBJ1-2	TGCGCCAGCAGCCACGCGGACAGGGTGATCCCTAACTATGGCTACACCTTC	CASSHADRVIPNYGYTF
TRBV9	.	.	TRBJ2-3	TGTGCCAGCAGCGTAGGATCTAGCGCAGATACGCAGTATTTT	CASSVGSSADTQYF
TRBV5-4	TRBD1	.	TRBJ1-4	TGTGCCAGCAGCTTCAGCCGGGACAGTAAAAGGAGGAATGAAAAACTGTTTTTT	CASSFSRDSKRRNEKLFF
TRBV7-8	TRBD2	.	TRBJ2-5	TGTGCCAGCAGCGACCCGGGACTAGCGGAGAGAGAGACCCAGTACTTC	CASSDPGLAERETQYF
TRBV4-3	TRBD2	.	TRBJ2-5	TGCGCCAGCAGCCAAGATTGGACTAGCGGGGGGTATGCGACCCAGTACTTC	CASSQDWTSGGYATQYF
TRBV6-1	TRBD1	.	TRBJ2-4	TGTGCCAGCAGTGCCCTAGCCCGACAGGGCGGCATTCAGTACTTC	CASSALARQGGIQYF
TRBV5-4	.	.	TRBJ2-7	TGTGCCAGCAGCTGGACACAGGGTAACGAGCAGTACTTC	CASSWTQGNEQYF
TRBV6-1	.	once	TRBJ2-7	TGTGCCAGCAGTGGGACGGAGGGCTACGAGCAGTACTTC	CASSGTEGYEQYF
TRBV4-2	.	.	TRBJ1-6	TGTGCCAGCAGCCAAGAAAGAGGGAGAAATTCACCCCTCCACTTT	CASSQERGRNSPLHF
TRBV7-2	TRBD1	.	TRBJ2-7	TGTGCCAGCAGCCCGCAAGGGGGACAGACCTCCTACGAGCAGTACTTC	CASSPQGGQTSYEQYF
TRBV9	.	.	TRBJ2-7	TGTGCCAGCAGCAAACTCCCCGGCTCCTACGAGCAGTACTTC	CASSKLPGSYEQYF
TRBV2	TRBD1	.	TRBJ2-2	TGTGCCAGCAGTCCGAATGCCGGGACAGGGGGTACCGGGGAGCTGTTTTTT	CASSPNAGTGGTGELFF
TRBV2	.	few	TRBJ1-1	TGTGCCAGCAGTTATTCTCCGGGCACTGAAGCTTTCTTT	CASSYSPGTEAFF